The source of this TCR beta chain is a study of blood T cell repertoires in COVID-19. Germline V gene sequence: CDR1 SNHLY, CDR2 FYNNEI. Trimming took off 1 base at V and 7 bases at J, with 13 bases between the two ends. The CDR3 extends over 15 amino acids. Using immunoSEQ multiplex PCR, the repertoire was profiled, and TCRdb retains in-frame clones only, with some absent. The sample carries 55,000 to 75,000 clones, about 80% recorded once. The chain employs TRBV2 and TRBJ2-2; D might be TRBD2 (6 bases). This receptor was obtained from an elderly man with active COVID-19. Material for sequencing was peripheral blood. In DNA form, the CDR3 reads TGTGCCAGCAGTGAAGGCTCAGGAGGGAACGGGGAGCTGTTTTTT. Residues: CASSEGSGGNGELFF. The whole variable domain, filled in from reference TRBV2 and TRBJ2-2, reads EPEVTQTPSHQVTQMGQEVILRCVPISNHLYFYWYRQILGQKVEFLVSFYNNEISEKSEIFDDQFSVERPDGSNFTLKIRSTKLEDSAMYFCASSEGSGGNGELFFGEGSRLTVL.